One sample yielded the 10 T cell receptor beta chains listed below, sequenced in a study of cytotoxic CD8 clonotypes in ibrutinib-treated CLL. Libraries were prepared by immunoSEQ multiplex PCR; TCRdb keeps only in-frame clonotypes and omits some of them. The sample consists of some 12,000 clones, roughly 83% of them appearing once. The sample in question was PBMCs, obtained at disease progression, from a patient treated with ibrutinib. The receptors derive from a human donor with chronic lymphocytic leukemia.

This clone showed up just once. The chain joins TRBV7-9 to TRBJ1-6, with TRBD1 matching over 8 bases. Germline CDR1 SEHNR, CDR2 FQNEAQ (reference sequence). J gave up 7 bases and V 8 bases, and 7 bases lay outside the gene matches. The CDR3 is 14 amino acids. In DNA, the CDR3 is TGTGCCAGCTCCCCCGGACAGGGCAATTCACCCCTCCACTTT. Its protein is CASSPGQGNSPLHF.

The rearrangement uses TRBV2 and TRBJ1-5; 8 nucleotides line up with TRBD1. V gave up 5 bases and J gave up 4 bases; unmatched junction bases: 4. From germline, CDR1 is SNHLY and CDR2 FYNNEI. There are 14 residues in the CDR3. Here the CDR3 reads CASSTGGLNQPQHF. CDR3 bases: TGTGCCAGCAGTACAGGGGGTTTGAATCAGCCCCAGCATTTT.

The genes are TRBV27 and TRBJ2-7; 9 positions match TRBD1. Germline-derived CDR1 and CDR2 are MNHEY and SMNVEV (reference sequence). CDR3 length equals 14 residues. J lost 6 bases, V lost 6 bases, and 9 bases had no gene match. In DNA form, the CDR3 reads TGTGCCAGCAGCATCCTGGGACAGGGCTCCGAGCAGTACTTC. It translates to CASSILGQGSEQYF.

J is TRBJ2-7 and V is TRBV7-9; no clear D. The length of the CDR3 is 11 residues. The germline V gene has CDR1 SEHNR and CDR2 FQNEAQ (reference sequence). The ends were cut back, 6 bases at V and 6 bases at J, with 9 bases in the middle. For the CDR3, the DNA is TGTGCCAGCAGTTATCCTGGCGAGCAGTACTTC. Protein sequence: CASSYPGEQYF. Full variable domain (missing parts from reference TRBV7-9 and TRBJ2-7): DTGVSQNPRHKITKRGQNVTFRCDPISEHNRLYWYRQTLGQGPEFLTYFQNEAQLEKSRLLSDRFSAERPKGSFSTLEIQRTEQGDSAMYLCASSYPGEQYFGPGTRLTVT.

The chain links TRBV27 to TRBJ2-1, with unresolved D. Trimming pared 5 bases from V and 10 bases from J, leaving 12 bases between. From germline, CDR1 is MNHEY and CDR2 SMNVEV (reference sequence). There are 12 residues in the CDR3. In DNA form, the CDR3 reads TGTGCCAGCAGTCAAACCCTCAGGGAGCAGTTCTTC. As protein: CASSQTLREQFF.

This chain links TRBV5-6 with TRBJ2-5; D perhaps matches TRBD1 (5 bases). This CDR3 spans 13 amino acids. From germline, CDR1 is SGHDT and CDR2 YYEEEE. Trimming removed 5 bases at V and 3 bases at J, with 11 bases between. CDR3 protein: CASRDTGEETQYF. CDR3 nucleotides: TGTGCCAGCAGAGATACAGGTGAAGAGACCCAGTACTTC.

CDR3 amino acids: CASSLVRAYEQYF. For the CDR3, the DNA is TGTGCCAGCAGCTTAGTTAGAGCCTACGAGCAGTACTTC. This chain connects TRBV7-8 to TRBJ2-7, with D uncertain. Germline values: CDR1 SGHVS, CDR2 FQNEAQ. Trimming removed 1 base at V and 2 bases at J, with 6 bases between. CDR3 size: 13 residues. The variable domain in full, completed from reference TRBV7-8 and TRBJ2-7, reads GAGVSQSPRYKVAKRGQDVALRCDPISGHVSLFWYQQALGQGPEFLTYFQNEAQLDKSGLPSDRFFAERPEGSVSTLKIQRTQQEDSAVYLCASSLVRAYEQYFGPGTRLTVT.

The chain employs TRBV28 and TRBJ1-2, with 9 bases fitting TRBD1. V trimming: 6 bases; J trimming: 0 bases; junction bases outside the gene matches: 11. Germline assignment: CDR1 MDHEN and CDR2 SYDVKM. The CDR3 runs 17 residues. In DNA, the CDR3 is TGTGCCAGCAGCTTACTGGCCGGGACAGGGACTAACTATGGCTACACCTTC. Translation gives CASSLLAGTGTNYGYTF.

This clone has a handful of counts. V gene TRBV19 combines with J gene TRBJ2-7; the match to TRBD2 covers 7 bases. With V trimmed by 7 bases and J by 2 bases, 8 bases remained unmatched. The CDR3 runs 14 residues. The germline V gene has CDR1 LNHDA and CDR2 SQIVND (reference sequence). CDR3 in amino acids: CASKVGAGPYEQYF. CDR3 in DNA: TGTGCCAGTAAGGTGGGAGCGGGACCCTACGAGCAGTACTTC.

This clone was recorded a few times. The chain has TRBV11-3 and TRBJ2-1, with D possibly being TRBD1 or TRBD2 (5 bases each). Per the germline V gene, CDR1 is SGHNT and CDR2 is YENEEA. The CDR3 runs to 14 residues. The V gene lost 1 base and the J gene lost 5 bases, with 9 bases spanning the gap. The CDR3 DNA is TGTGCCAGCAGCTTAGTAAGAGGGGACAATGAGCAGTTCTTC. It translates to CASSLVRGDNEQFF. Full variable domain (outside the CDR3, taken from reference TRBV11-3 and TRBJ2-1): EAGVVQSPRYKIIEKKQPVAFWCNPISGHNTLYWYLQNLGQGPELLIRYENEEAVDDSQLPKDRFSAERLKGVDSTLKIQPAELGDSAVYLCASSLVRGDNEQFFGPGTRLTVL.